One and the same sample provided the 9 T cell receptor beta chains below, sequenced in a study of post-analysis software for immune sequencing data. Study-wide findings and caveats: Roughly five TRBV segments were more frequent in patients than controls; TRBV5-6, TRBV5-1 and TRBV20-1 belonged to this group.

Built from TCR beta cDNA, the libraries had unique molecular identifiers in them. TCRdb reprocessed the PCR reads with MiXCR, giving one entry per CDR3 protein. The repertoire consists of about 570,000 distinct CDR3 sequences, with about a third occurring once and the leading ten covering 4.5% to 7.5%. Antigen specificity for these receptors is unknown. The sample comprised blood. The origin of the receptors is a girl aged 2-17 years with multiple sclerosis.

The chain employs TRBV20-1 and TRBJ2-4; 9 bases are a match to TRBD2. The CDR3 loop spans 14 amino acids. In germline, CDR1 is DFQATT, CDR2 SNEGSKA (reference sequence). V dropped 3 bases and J dropped 11; count of bases not matched to a gene: 11. The CDR3 here is CSASLPLTSGLQYF. In DNA, the CDR3 is TGCAGTGCTAGTCTCCCCCTGACTAGCGGTCTTCAGTACTTC.

The chain links TRBV5-1 to TRBJ1-2; D remains ambiguous. CDR3 length: 15 residues. Trimming pared 4 bases from V and 4 bases from J, leaving 17 bases between. Germline-derived CDR1 and CDR2 are SGHRS and YFSETQ. The CDR3 DNA sequence: TGCGCCAGCAGCCCCGAGCTCACAAACCTCTATGGCTACACCTTC. Amino acids: CASSPELTNLYGYTF.

This clonotype was detected a few times. The rearrangement links TRBV2 to TRBJ2-7; 12 bases map to TRBD1. CDR3 length: 15 amino acids. Germline assignment: CDR1 SNHLY and CDR2 FYNNEI. V lost 7 bases and J lost 6; bases outside the gene matches: 10. Written as DNA, the CDR3 is TGTGCCAGCACCGGGACAGGGGGCTTTGCTGGCGAGCAGTACTTC. Encoded protein: CASTGTGGFAGEQYF. Looking up the rest from reference TRBV2 and TRBJ2-7 gives the full variable domain: EPEVTQTPSHQVTQMGQEVILRCVPISNHLYFYWYRQILGQKVEFLVSFYNNEISEKSEIFDDQFSVERPDGSNFTLKIRSTKLEDSAMYFCASTGTGGFAGEQYFGPGTRLTVT.

This clonotype was detected once. V and J are TRBV19 and TRBJ1-2; D call uncertain. The CDR3 has 15 amino acids. Trimming removed 6 bases at V and 5 bases at J, with 19 bases between. CDR1 and CDR2 from the germline V gene are LNHDA and SQIVND (reference sequence). CDR3 amino acids: CASSLNRGQSYGYTF. Written as DNA, the CDR3 is TGTGCCAGTAGCCTCAACCGTGGCCAGAGTTATGGCTACACCTTC.

In its sample, this clonotype was seen many times. The chain joins TRBV12-3 or TRBV12-4 to TRBJ2-3, with 10 nucleotides matching TRBD2. V lost 7 bases, J lost 2 bases, and 6 bases stayed unmatched. The CDR3 loop spans 15 amino acids. CDR3 nucleotides: TGTGCCAGCACCAAACTAGCGGGATTCACAGATACGCAGTATTTT. Translated: CASTKLAGFTDTQYF.

This chain uses TRBV7-9 with TRBJ2-5; TRBD2 matches at 11 bases. Germline CDR1 SEHNR, CDR2 FQNEAQ (reference sequence). There are 16 residues in the CDR3. V lost 5 bases to trimming and J lost 0 bases; unmatched junction nucleotides: 5. CDR3 sequence reads: CASSRGTSGDQETQYF. In nucleotides, the CDR3 is TGTGCCAGCAGCAGAGGGACTAGCGGAGACCAAGAGACCCAGTACTTC.

This clonotype was recorded many times. The chain recombines TRBV29-1 with TRBJ2-5, with D uncertain. Germline loops: CDR1 SQVTM, CDR2 ANQGSEA. There are 12 residues in the CDR3. V was pared by 0 bases and J by 4 bases, with 6 bases between. The DNA for the CDR3 is TGCAGCGTTGAAGAGCCGGGAGAGACCCAGTACTTC. This codes for CSVEEPGETQYF.

The chain links TRBV4-1 to TRBJ2-7; 9 bases match TRBD2. The better agreement between TRBJ2-5 and the DNA end casts doubt on the J call. This CDR3 is 18 amino acids long. Germline V lookup: CDR1 MGHRA, CDR2 YSYEKL. The CDR3 coding sequence is TGCGCCAGCAGCCAGGGTCCCTTTAGCGGGGGACGGGGAGAGACCCAGTACTTC. Amino acid sequence: CASSQGPFSGGRGETQYF.

This clonotype was detected only a few times. V is TRBV12-3 or TRBV12-4 and J is TRBJ2-1, with TRBD2 as a possible D gene (6 bases). V was clipped by 6 bases and J by 7 bases, with 28 bases between them. CDR3 length: 18 amino acids. CDR3 sequence: CASRGVRRGLAWRNEQFF. In DNA form, the CDR3 reads TGTGCCAGCAGAGGGGTACGGCGTGGGCTAGCGTGGCGGAATGAGCAGTTCTTC.